The 27 T cell receptor beta chains presented below share a single source sample, sequenced in a study of STAT5B mutations in CD4+ large granular lymphocyte leukemia (dated by TCRdb to the early 2020s). The protocol used for the library was the immunoSEQ multiplex PCR assay. The immuneACCESS repertoire file appears here via TCRdb, limited to in-frame rearrangements. These files lack a portion of the clones; in checked studies, under half of the deficit traces to unresolved V genes, and the cause of the others is not known. The sample data list around 23,000 clones, and 82% of these were observed just once. 8.6% of the sample is taken by the ten largest. The sample comprised CD4+ T cells from blood buffy coats. Receptors originate from a human donor in good health.

This clone was seen a single time. This rearrangement joins TRBV7-2 to TRBJ2-7; D is possibly TRBD2 (6 bases). Germline CDR1 is SGHTA and CDR2 is FQGNSA. CDR3 length equals 15 residues. V lost 3 bases to trimming and J lost 4 bases, with 16 bases between them. DNA for the CDR3: TGTGCCAGCAGCTTGTTCCCGGGAGTTGTGTACGAGCAGTACTTC. This codes for CASSLFPGVVYEQYF. The variable domain in full, with the rest retrieved from reference TRBV7-2 and TRBJ2-7, is GAGVSQSPSNKVTEKGKDVELRCDPISGHTALYWYRQSLGQGLEFLIYFQGNSAPDKSGLPSDRFSAERTGGSVSTLTIQRTQQEDSAVYLCASSLFPGVVYEQYFGPGTRLTVT.

This sequence joins TRBV5-1 and TRBJ2-4, with D uncertain. Germline lookup yields CDR1 SGHRS and CDR2 YFSETQ. V gave up 0 bases and J gave up 8 bases, with 12 bases separating them. CDR3 length equals 14 residues. The CDR3: CASSLAGSSDIQYF. CDR3 in DNA: TGCGCCAGCAGCTTGGCGGGTAGTTCGGACATTCAGTACTTC.

The V gene is TRBV28, the J gene TRBJ2-7; TRBD1 matches at 8 bases. Germline lookup yields CDR1 MDHEN and CDR2 SYDVKM. This CDR3 comprises 14 residues. V was pared by 8 bases and J by 4 bases, with 10 bases of the junction left unmatched. The DNA for the CDR3 is TGTGCCAGCGAACGGACAGGGCGGGCTTACGAGCAGTACTTC. Its protein is CASERTGRAYEQYF.

V gene TRBV5-8 combines with J gene TRBJ2-3; D may be TRBD1 or TRBD2 (5 bases each). V was trimmed by 6 bases and J by 1 base, leaving 12 bases between them. Germline values: CDR1 SGHTS, CDR2 YDEGEE. The CDR3 is 14 amino acids. In DNA, the CDR3 is TGTGCCAGCACCCTCCGGGGCGGCACAGATACGCAGTATTTT. Its translation is CASTLRGGTDTQYF.

This clone was seen a handful of times. This rearrangement joins TRBV28 to TRBJ1-1; the D is unclear. This CDR3 spans 16 amino acids. Between the trimmed V and J ends, which lost 5 bases and 6 bases, there was a span of 22 bases. Germline CDR1 is MDHEN and CDR2 is SYDVKM. The CDR3 sequence is CASSPQTLSPEAEAFF. The CDR3 DNA follows: TGTGCCAGCAGTCCCCAGACGCTGTCCCCCGAGGCTGAAGCTTTCTTT. Full variable domain (remainder filled in from reference TRBV28 and TRBJ1-1): DVKVTQSSRYLVKRTGEKVFLECVQDMDHENMFWYRQDPGLGLRLIYFSYDVKMKEKGDIPEGYSVSREKKERFSLILESASTNQTSMYLCASSPQTLSPEAEAFFGQGTRLTVV.

The rearrangement uses TRBV18 and TRBJ2-7; D possibly corresponds to TRBD1 (6 bases). V lost 2 bases to trimming and J lost 0 bases, with 8 bases between them. Germline V lookup: CDR1 KGHSH, CDR2 LQKENI. This CDR3 region has 14 residues. CDR3 sequence (DNA): TGTGCCAGCTCACCATTGGACAGCTCCTACGAGCAGTACTTC. Translating it yields CASSPLDSSYEQYF.

The chain links TRBV4-2 to TRBJ2-1; the match to TRBD2 covers 7 bases. The CDR3 length is 18 residues. V was clipped by 1 base and J by 0 bases; unmatched bases: 9. The germline gives CDR1 LGHNA, CDR2 YNFKEQ. CDR3 in DNA: TGTGCCAGCAGCCAAGGACCCGTAAAGCGGGGCTCCTACAATGAGCAGTTCTTC. It specifies CASSQGPVKRGSYNEQFF.

The chain uses TRBV11-2 and TRBJ1-6; D is perhaps TRBD1 (5 bases). Trimming cost V 5 bases and J 7 bases, with 18 bases left between them. This CDR3 has 16 residues. The germline gives CDR1 SGHAT, CDR2 FQNNGV. In DNA form, the CDR3 reads TGTGCCAGCAGCACTCCCCGATTGGGGGGGAATTCACCCCTCCACTTT. It is translated as CASSTPRLGGNSPLHF.

The J gene is TRBJ1-4, the V gene TRBV7-2; D ambiguous. CDR3 length: 16 residues. V dropped 5 bases and J dropped 4 bases, with 17 bases sitting between them. The germline gives CDR1 SGHTA, CDR2 FQGNSA. The CDR3 nucleotides are TGTGCCAGCAGCCAAAATCTCGTGGAGGGTAATGAAAAACTGTTTTTT. It yields the protein CASSQNLVEGNEKLFF. The variable domain in full, with the rest retrieved from reference TRBV7-2 and TRBJ1-4, is GAGVSQSPSNKVTEKGKDVELRCDPISGHTALYWYRQSLGQGLEFLIYFQGNSAPDKSGLPSDRFSAERTGGSVSTLTIQRTQQEDSAVYLCASSQNLVEGNEKLFFGSGTQLSVL.

The chain links TRBV4-2 to TRBJ2-3; D gene ambiguous. There are 14 residues in the CDR3. Trimming removed 5 bases from V and 3 bases from J, with 12 bases in between. Per germline, CDR1 LGHNA and CDR2 YNFKEQ. The CDR3 region has the DNA TGTGCCAGCAGCATACGGATCGGTACAGATACGCAGTATTTT. This codes for CASSIRIGTDTQYF.

This chain connects TRBV28 to TRBJ1-5; no clear D gene. The germline gives CDR1 MDHEN, CDR2 SYDVKM. The length of the CDR3 is 13 residues. V was trimmed by 7 bases and J by 4 bases, leaving 11 bases between them. This chain's CDR3 is CASNPYPNQPQHF. The CDR3 nucleotides read TGTGCCAGCAACCCCTACCCAAATCAGCCCCAGCATTTT.

The genes are TRBV28 and TRBJ2-7; possibly TRBD2 for D (6 bases). Between the trimmed V and J ends, which lost 6 bases and 4 bases, there was a span of 16 bases. Germline CDR1 is MDHEN and CDR2 is SYDVKM. CDR3 length equals 14 residues. In DNA, the CDR3 is TGTGCCAGCAGGGTTGGGGGAGGACCGTACGAGCAGTACTTC. This codes for CASRVGGGPYEQYF.

The chain carries TRBV9 and TRBJ2-2; 10 bases line up with TRBD2. The CDR3 runs to 17 residues. V shed 0 bases and J 6 bases; nucleotides not matched to a gene: 8. Per the germline V gene, CDR1 is SGDLS and CDR2 is YYNGEE. The CDR3, as DNA: TGTGCCAGCAGCGTAGTAGCGGGAGGCCCCAAAGCCGGGGAGCTGTTTTTT. Amino acids: CASSVVAGGPKAGELFF.

This chain connects TRBV28 to TRBJ2-7; TRBD2 might be the D (5 bases). This CDR3 is 13 amino acids long. V lost 7 bases, J lost 2 bases, and 12 bases lay in between. CDR1 MDHEN and CDR2 SYDVKM come from the germline V gene. DNA for the CDR3: TGTGCCAGCACGCGGGTTGTGCCCTACGAGCAGTACTTC. Translation: CASTRVVPYEQYF. Drawing the rest from reference TRBV28 and TRBJ2-7, the complete variable domain is DVKVTQSSRYLVKRTGEKVFLECVQDMDHENMFWYRQDPGLGLRLIYFSYDVKMKEKGDIPEGYSVSREKKERFSLILESASTNQTSMYLCASTRVVPYEQYFGPGTRLTVT.

In this sample, this clone turned up once. This chain connects TRBV6-1 to TRBJ1-2, with 9 bases matching TRBD1. Looked up from germline, CDR1 is MNHNS and CDR2 is SASEGT. The CDR3 extends over 14 amino acids. Trimming took 6 bases from V and 5 from J; bases not matched to a gene: 7. The CDR3 DNA follows: TGTGCCAGCAGGACAGAACAGGGGGCATATGGCTACACCTTC. Encoded protein: CASRTEQGAYGYTF.

The chain has TRBV30 and TRBJ1-1, with D possibly being TRBD1 (6 bases). CDR1 and CDR2 (germline): GTSNPN, SVGIG (reference sequence). Trimming stripped 3 bases from V and 4 bases from J, with 12 bases between. The CDR3 runs 13 residues. This CDR3 reads CAWSAQGFTEAFF. CDR3 in DNA: TGTGCCTGGAGCGCTCAGGGGTTCACTGAAGCTTTCTTT.

This clone came up a few times. The genes are TRBV9 and TRBJ1-5, with D uncertain. CDR1 SGDLS and CDR2 YYNGEE come from the germline V gene. V was cut by 0 bases and J by 10 bases, with 11 bases left in between. This CDR3 is 13 amino acids long. Here the CDR3 reads CASSVDAARPQHF. The CDR3 coding sequence is TGTGCCAGCAGCGTAGACGCAGCGCGCCCCCAGCATTTT.

This chain joins TRBV14 and TRBJ2-7, with a weak D call TRBD1 (5 bases). Trimming took off 3 bases at V and 5 bases at J, with 11 bases between the two ends. This CDR3 region has 13 residues. Germline CDR1 reads SGHDN; CDR2 reads FVKESK. The CDR3 nucleotides read TGTGCCAGCAGCCAGGTGTGGGGCCACGAGCAGTACTTC. Translating gives CASSQVWGHEQYF.

The CDR3 coding sequence is TGTGCCAGCAGGGATAATGGAGTAGGGACAAATTACAATGAGCAGTTCTTC. Translation gives CASRDNGVGTNYNEQFF. The chain joins TRBV7-2 to TRBJ2-1, with D tentatively TRBD1 (6 bases). The germline V gene has CDR1 SGHTA and CDR2 FQGNSA. The CDR3 sequence is 17 residues long. Trimming cost V 6 bases and J 4 bases, with 22 bases left between them.

V usage is TRBV10-1 and J usage is TRBJ2-2, with TRBD2 identical over 8 bases. The CDR3 length is 14 residues. Germline assignment: CDR1 WNHNN and CDR2 SYGVQD (reference sequence). J gave up 5 bases and V 5 bases, and 4 bases lay outside the gene matches. The DNA for the CDR3 is TGCGCCAGCAGTCCGGGGGGGCTTACCGGGGAGCTGTTTTTT. It translates to CASSPGGLTGELFF.

Only one count was recorded for this clone. The rearrangement links TRBV7-9 to TRBJ2-3; 7 nucleotides match TRBD2. Germline V gene data show CDR1 as SEHNR and CDR2 as FQNEAQ (reference sequence). This CDR3 has 16 amino acids. Unmatched junction bases numbered 6, after V lost 3 bases and J lost 0 bases. The CDR3 sequence: CASSFSSGTSTDTQYF. The CDR3 nucleotides are TGTGCCAGCAGCTTCTCTAGCGGAACTAGCACAGATACGCAGTATTTT.

This clone was seen a few times. The chain links TRBV7-9 to TRBJ1-5; weak D call: TRBD1 (6 bases). Germline V gene data show CDR1 as SEHNR and CDR2 as FQNEAQ (reference sequence). CDR3 length: 14 residues. The ends were cut back, 5 bases at V and 4 bases at J, with 12 bases in the middle. This CDR3 reads CASSHEGENQPQHF. Written as DNA, the CDR3 is TGTGCCAGCAGCCATGAGGGGGAGAATCAGCCCCAGCATTTT.

The gene calls are TRBV19 and TRBJ2-4, with D possibly TRBD2 on 5 matching bases. This CDR3 spans 15 amino acids. The germline V gene encodes CDR1 LNHDA and CDR2 SQIVND (reference sequence). The V end was cut by 5 bases, the J end by 2 bases, with 13 bases between. As DNA, the CDR3 is TGTGCCAGTAGTCACCGGGGAATACCCAAAAACATTCAGTACTTC. This encodes CASSHRGIPKNIQYF.

The chain joins TRBV12-5 to TRBJ1-5, with D perhaps matching TRBD1 (5 bases). Trimming left V 1 base short and J 7 bases short, with 8 bases between. The CDR3 spans 13 residues. CDR1 LGHNT and CDR2 FRNRAP come from the germline V gene. The CDR3: CASGLGGDQPQHF. CDR3 nucleotide sequence: TGTGCTAGTGGTTTGGGCGGGGACCAGCCCCAGCATTTT.

The V call is TRBV7-2, the J call TRBJ2-7, with D hard to call. The CDR3 sequence is 15 residues long. Trimming left V 1 base short and J 2 bases short, with 12 bases between. Germline values: CDR1 SGHTA, CDR2 FQGNSA. In nucleotides, the CDR3 is TGTGCCAGCAGCTTAGGTGCAGTAATTACCTACGAGCAGTACTTC. It codes for CASSLGAVITYEQYF.

The J gene is TRBJ1-1, the V gene TRBV18; 7 nucleotides line up with TRBD1. V lost 5 bases and J lost 1; bases outside the gene matches: 7. The CDR3 spans 15 residues. Germline V gives CDR1 KGHSH, CDR2 LQKENI. The CDR3 spells CASSSKTGWNTEAFF. Written as DNA, the CDR3 is TGTGCCAGCTCATCCAAGACAGGGTGGAACACTGAAGCTTTCTTT.

The CDR3 region has the DNA TGTGCCAGCAGACTCGCAGGGGGGAGCTCCTACGAGCAGTACTTC. This sequence encodes CASRLAGGSSYEQYF. The chain uses TRBV11-2 and TRBJ2-7; TRBD1 is a possible D gene (7 bases). Trimming pared 6 bases from V and 0 bases from J, leaving 15 bases between. Germline CDR1 reads SGHAT; CDR2 reads FQNNGV. The CDR3 runs to 15 residues.